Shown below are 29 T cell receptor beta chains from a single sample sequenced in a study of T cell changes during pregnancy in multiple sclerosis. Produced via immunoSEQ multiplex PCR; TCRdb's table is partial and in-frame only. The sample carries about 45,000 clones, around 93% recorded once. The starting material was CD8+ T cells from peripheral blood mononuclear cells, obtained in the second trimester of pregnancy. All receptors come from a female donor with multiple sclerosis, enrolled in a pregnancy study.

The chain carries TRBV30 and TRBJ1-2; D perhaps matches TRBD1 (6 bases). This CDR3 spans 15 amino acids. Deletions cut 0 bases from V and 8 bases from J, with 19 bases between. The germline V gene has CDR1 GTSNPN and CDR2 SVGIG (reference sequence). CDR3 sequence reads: CAWSVPWGGGEGYTF. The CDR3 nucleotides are TGTGCCTGGAGTGTACCTTGGGGCGGGGGCGAAGGCTACACCTTC.

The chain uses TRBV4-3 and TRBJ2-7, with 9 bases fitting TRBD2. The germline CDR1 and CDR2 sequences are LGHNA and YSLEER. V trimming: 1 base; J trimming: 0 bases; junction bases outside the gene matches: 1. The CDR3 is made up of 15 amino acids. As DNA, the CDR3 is TGCGCCAGCAGCCAAGCTAGCGGGGCCTCCTACGAGCAGTACTTC. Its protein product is CASSQASGASYEQYF.

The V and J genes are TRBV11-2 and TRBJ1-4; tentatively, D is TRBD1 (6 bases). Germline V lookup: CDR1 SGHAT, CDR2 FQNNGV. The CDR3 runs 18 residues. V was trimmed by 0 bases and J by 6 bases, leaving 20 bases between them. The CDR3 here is CASSLDFSTRGEYEKLFF. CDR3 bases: TGTGCCAGCAGCTTAGATTTCTCCACCAGGGGAGAATATGAAAAACTGTTTTTT.

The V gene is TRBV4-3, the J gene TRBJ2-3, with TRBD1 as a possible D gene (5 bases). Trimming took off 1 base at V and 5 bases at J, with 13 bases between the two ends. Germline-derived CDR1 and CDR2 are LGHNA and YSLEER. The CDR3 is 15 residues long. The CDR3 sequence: CASSQVELGLDTQYF. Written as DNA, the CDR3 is TGCGCCAGCAGCCAAGTAGAGCTGGGGCTAGATACGCAGTATTTT.

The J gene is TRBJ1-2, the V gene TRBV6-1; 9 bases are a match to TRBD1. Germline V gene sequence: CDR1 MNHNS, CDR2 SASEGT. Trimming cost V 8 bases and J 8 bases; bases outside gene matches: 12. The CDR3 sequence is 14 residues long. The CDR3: CASLQVGQGQGYTF. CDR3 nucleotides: TGTGCCAGCTTACAAGTGGGACAGGGACAAGGCTACACCTTC.

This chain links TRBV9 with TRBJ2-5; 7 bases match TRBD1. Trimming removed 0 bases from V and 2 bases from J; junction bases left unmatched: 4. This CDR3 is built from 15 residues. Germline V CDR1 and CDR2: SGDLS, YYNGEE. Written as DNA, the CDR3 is TGTGCCAGCAGCGTAGAGGGGACAGCTCAAGAGACCCAGTACTTC. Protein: CASSVEGTAQETQYF.

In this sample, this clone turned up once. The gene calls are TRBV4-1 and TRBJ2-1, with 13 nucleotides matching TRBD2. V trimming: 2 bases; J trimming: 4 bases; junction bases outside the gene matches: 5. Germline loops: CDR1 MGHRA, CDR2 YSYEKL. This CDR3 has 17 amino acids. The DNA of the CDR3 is TGCGCCAGCAGCCAACGACTAGCGGGGGGATCTTACAATGAGCAGTTCTTC. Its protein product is CASSQRLAGGSYNEQFF.

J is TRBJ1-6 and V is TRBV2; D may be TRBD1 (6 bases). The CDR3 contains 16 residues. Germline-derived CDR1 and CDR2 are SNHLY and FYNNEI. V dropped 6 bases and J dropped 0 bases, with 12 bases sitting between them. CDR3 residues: CASRKGQNSYNSPLHF. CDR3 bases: TGTGCCAGCAGGAAAGGACAGAACTCCTATAATTCACCCCTCCACTTT.

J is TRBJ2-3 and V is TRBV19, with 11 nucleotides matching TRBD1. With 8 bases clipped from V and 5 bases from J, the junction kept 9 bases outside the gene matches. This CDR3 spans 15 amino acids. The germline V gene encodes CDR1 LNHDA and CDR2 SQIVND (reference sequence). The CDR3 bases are TGTGCCAGTGACCGGGACAGGGGGACCTTAGATACGCAGTATTTT. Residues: CASDRDRGTLDTQYF.

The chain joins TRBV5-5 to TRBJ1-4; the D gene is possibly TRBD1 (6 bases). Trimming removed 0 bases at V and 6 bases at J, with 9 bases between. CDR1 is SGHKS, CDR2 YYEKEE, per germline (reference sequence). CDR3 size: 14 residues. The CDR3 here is CASSLGGGHEKLFF. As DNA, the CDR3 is TGTGCCAGCAGCTTGGGAGGGGGACATGAAAAACTGTTTTTT. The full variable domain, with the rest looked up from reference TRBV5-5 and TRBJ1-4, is DAGVTQSPTHLIKTRGQQVTLRCSPISGHKSVSWYQQVLGQGPQFIFQYYEKEERGRGNFPDRFSARQFPNYSSELNVNALLLGDSALYLCASSLGGGHEKLFFGSGTQLSVL.

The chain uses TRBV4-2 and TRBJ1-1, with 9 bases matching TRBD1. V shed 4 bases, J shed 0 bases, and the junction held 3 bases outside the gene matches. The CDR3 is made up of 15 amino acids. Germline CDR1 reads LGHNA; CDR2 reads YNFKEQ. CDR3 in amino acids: CASSPGQGLNTEAFF. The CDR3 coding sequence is TGTGCCAGCAGCCCGGGACAGGGTCTGAACACTGAAGCTTTCTTT.

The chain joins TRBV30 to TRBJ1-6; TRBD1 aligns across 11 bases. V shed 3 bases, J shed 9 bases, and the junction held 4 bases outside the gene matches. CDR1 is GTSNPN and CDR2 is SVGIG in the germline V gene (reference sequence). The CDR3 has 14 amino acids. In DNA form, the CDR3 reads TGTGCCTGGAGCACCGGGACAGGGGGTTCACCCCTCCACTTT. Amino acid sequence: CAWSTGTGGSPLHF. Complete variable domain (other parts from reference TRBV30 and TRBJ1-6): SQTIHQWPATLVQPVGSPLSLECTVEGTSNPNLYWYRQAAGRGLQLLFYSVGIGQISSEVPQNLSASRPQDRQFILSSKKLLLSDSGFYLCAWSTGTGGSPLHFGNGTRLTVT.

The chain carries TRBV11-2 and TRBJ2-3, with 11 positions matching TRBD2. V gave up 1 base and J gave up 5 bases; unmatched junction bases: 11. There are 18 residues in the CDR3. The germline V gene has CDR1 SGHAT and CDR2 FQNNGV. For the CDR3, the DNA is TGTGCCAGCAGCTTAGGCCCCATAGCGGGGGGGCCCGAAGATACGCAGTATTTT. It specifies CASSLGPIAGGPEDTQYF.

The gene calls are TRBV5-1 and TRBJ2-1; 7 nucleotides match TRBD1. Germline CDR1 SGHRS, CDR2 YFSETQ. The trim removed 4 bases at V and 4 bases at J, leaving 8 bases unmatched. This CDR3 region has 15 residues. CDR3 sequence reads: CASSLQGPEYNEQFF. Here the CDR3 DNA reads TGCGCCAGCAGCCTACAGGGGCCTGAATACAATGAGCAGTTCTTC.

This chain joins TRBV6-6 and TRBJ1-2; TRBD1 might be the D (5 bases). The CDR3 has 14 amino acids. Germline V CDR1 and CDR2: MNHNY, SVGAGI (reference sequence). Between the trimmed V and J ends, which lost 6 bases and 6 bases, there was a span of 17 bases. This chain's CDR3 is CASRSGTLKDGYTF. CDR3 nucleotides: TGTGCCAGCAGATCCGGGACTTTAAAGGATGGCTACACCTTC.

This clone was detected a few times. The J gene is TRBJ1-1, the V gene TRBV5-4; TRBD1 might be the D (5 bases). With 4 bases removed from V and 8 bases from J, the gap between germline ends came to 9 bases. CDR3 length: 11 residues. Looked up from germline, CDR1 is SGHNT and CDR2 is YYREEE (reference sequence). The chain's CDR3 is CASSPGGEAFF. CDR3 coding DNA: TGTGCCAGCAGCCCGGGGGGGGAAGCTTTCTTT. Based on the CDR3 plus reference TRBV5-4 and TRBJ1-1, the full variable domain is ETGVTQSPTHLIKTRGQQVTLRCSSQSGHNTVSWYQQALGQGPQFIFQYYREEENGRGNFPPRFSGLQFPNYSSELNVNALELDDSALYLCASSPGGEAFFGQGTRLTVV.

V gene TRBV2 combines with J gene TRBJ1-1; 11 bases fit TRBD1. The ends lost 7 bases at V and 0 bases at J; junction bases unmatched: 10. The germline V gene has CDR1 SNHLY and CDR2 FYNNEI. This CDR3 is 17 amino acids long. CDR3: CASMFDGQGAMNTEAFF. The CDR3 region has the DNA TGTGCCAGCATGTTCGATGGACAGGGGGCAATGAACACTGAAGCTTTCTTT.

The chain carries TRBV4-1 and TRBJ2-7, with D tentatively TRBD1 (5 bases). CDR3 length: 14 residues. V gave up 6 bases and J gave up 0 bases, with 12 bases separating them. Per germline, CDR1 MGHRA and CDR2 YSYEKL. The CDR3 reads CASRSTVYSYEQYF. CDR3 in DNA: TGCGCCAGCAGATCGACAGTTTACTCCTACGAGCAGTACTTC.

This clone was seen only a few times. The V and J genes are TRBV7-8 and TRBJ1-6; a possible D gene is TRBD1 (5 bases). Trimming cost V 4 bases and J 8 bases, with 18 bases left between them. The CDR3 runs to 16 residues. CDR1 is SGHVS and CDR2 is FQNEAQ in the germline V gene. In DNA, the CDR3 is TGTGCCAGCAGCTCCTCCCTCGGGGGGGAATATTCACCCCTCCACTTT. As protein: CASSSSLGGEYSPLHF.

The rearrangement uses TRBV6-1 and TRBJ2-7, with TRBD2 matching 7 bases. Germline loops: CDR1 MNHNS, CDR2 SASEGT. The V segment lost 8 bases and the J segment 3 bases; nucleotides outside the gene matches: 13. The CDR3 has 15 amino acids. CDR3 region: CASSPVEGEGYEQYF. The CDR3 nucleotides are TGTGCCAGCTCTCCCGTTGAAGGGGAGGGCTACGAGCAGTACTTC.

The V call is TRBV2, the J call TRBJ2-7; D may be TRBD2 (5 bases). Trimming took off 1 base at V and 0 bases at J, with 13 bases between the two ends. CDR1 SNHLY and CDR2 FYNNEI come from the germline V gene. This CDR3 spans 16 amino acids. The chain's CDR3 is CASSEEGGLPSYEQYF. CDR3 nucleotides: TGTGCCAGCAGTGAAGAGGGTGGACTTCCCTCCTACGAGCAGTACTTC.

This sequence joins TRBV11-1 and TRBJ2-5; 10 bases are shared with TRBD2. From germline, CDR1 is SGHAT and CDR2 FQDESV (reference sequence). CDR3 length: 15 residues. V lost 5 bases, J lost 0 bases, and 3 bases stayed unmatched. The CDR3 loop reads CASSRAGGYQETQYF. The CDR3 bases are TGTGCCAGCAGCCGAGCGGGGGGGTACCAAGAGACCCAGTACTTC.

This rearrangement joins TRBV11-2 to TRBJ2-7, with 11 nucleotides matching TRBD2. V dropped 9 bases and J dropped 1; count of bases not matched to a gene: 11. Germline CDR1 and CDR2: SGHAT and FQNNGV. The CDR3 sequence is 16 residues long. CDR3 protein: CASRPSGGNASYEQYF. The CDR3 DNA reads TGTGCCAGTAGGCCTAGCGGGGGGAACGCTTCCTACGAGCAGTACTTC.

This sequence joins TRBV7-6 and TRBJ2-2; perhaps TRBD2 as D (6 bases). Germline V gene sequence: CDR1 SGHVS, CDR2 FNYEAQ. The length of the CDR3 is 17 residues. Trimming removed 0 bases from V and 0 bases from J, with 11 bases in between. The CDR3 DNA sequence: TGTGCCAGCAGCTTAGCCGGAGGGTATCCGAACACCGGGGAGCTGTTTTTT. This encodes CASSLAGGYPNTGELFF.

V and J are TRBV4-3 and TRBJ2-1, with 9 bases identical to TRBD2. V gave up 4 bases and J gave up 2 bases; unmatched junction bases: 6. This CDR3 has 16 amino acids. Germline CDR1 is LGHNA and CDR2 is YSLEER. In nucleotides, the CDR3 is TGCGCCAGCAGCCGCATAGCGGGGGCTACCTACAATGAGCAGTTCTTC. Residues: CASSRIAGATYNEQFF.

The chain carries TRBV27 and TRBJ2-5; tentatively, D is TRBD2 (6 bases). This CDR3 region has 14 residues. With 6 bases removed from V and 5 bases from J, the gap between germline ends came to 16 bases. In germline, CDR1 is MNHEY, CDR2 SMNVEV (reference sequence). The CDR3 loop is CASSGRGRGETQYF. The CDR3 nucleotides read TGTGCCAGCAGCGGGCGGGGCCGGGGGGAGACCCAGTACTTC.

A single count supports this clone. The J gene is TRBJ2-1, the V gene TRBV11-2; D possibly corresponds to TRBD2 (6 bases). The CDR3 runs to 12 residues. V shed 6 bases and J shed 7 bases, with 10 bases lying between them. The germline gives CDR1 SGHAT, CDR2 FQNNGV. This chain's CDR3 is CASRGTWNEQFF. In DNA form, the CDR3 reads TGTGCCAGCAGGGGGACTTGGAATGAGCAGTTCTTC.

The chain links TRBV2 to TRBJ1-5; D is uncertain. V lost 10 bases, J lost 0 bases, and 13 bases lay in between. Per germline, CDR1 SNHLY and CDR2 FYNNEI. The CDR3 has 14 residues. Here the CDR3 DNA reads TGTGCCATCGGACGGACTGATAGCAATCAGCCCCAGCATTTT. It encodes CAIGRTDSNQPQHF.

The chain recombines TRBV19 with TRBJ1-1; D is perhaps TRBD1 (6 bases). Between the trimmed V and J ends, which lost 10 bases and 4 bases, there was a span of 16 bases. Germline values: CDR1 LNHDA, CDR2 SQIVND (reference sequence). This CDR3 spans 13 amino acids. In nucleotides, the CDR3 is TGTGCCACCCGCGCGGGGGCGGGCACTGAAGCTTTCTTT. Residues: CATRAGAGTEAFF.